Given below is one T cell receptor beta chain in context. Original analysis: Amplifying reference gene primers gave estimates of nucleated cell counts. Sequencing was performed with immunoSEQ multiplex PCR; in TCRdb, only in-frame clones are kept and a portion is missing. That table is the source of V, J and clone size, and D and trimming were worked out from the DNA. Among about 200,000 clones listed, 70% to 90% were seen once. This sample is drawn from a study of blood T cell repertoires in COVID-19. The overall study: Donors in the United States, Italy and Spain gave samples during acute or convalescent COVID-19. T cells, B-cell-depleted T cells, or PBMCs supplied cDNA or gDNA.

The sequence derives from a man between 45 and 60 years old with acute or convalescent COVID-19. Input material: peripheral blood.

CDR3 in amino acids: CASSRTGNTEAFF. The CDR3 DNA is TGTGCCAGCAGTCGGACAGGGAACACTGAAGCTTTCTTT. The chain has TRBV3-1 (or the pseudogene TRBV3-2) and TRBJ1-1; TRBD1 agrees at 7 bases. Germline CDR1 is LGHDT and CDR2 is YNNKEL (reference sequence). J lost 1 base, V lost 6 bases, and 2 bases had no gene match. This CDR3 has 13 amino acids.